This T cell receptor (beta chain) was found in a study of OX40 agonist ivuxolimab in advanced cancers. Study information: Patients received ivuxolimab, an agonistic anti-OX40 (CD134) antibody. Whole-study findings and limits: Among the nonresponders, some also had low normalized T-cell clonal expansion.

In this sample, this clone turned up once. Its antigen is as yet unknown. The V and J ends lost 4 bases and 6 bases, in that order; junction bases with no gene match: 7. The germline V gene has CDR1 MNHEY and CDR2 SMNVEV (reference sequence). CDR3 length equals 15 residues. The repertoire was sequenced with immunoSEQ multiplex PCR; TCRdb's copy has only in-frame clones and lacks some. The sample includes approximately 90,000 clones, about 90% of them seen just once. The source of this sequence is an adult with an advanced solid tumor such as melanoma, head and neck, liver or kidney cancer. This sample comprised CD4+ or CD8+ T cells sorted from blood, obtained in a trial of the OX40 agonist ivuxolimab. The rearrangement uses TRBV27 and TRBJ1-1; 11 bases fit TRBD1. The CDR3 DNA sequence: TGTGCCAGCAGTTCGACTGGACAGGGGGCATCTGAAGCTTTCTTT. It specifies CASSSTGQGASEAFF.